This entry lists 8 T cell receptor beta chains sequenced from one sample in a study of cytomegalovirus exposure and HLA in healthy donors. The PCR contained 60 Vbeta and 13 Jbeta primers. The table came from immunoSEQ multiplex PCR; TCRdb's copy has only in-frame clones and leaves some out. The sample holds about 170,000 clones, about 80% seen once. Sequenced: PBMCs. Receptors were obtained from a girl aged 10 to 17 in good health and CMV-seropositive.

A few counts support this clone. The V gene is TRBV19, the J gene TRBJ2-6; 9 bases match TRBD1. The CDR3 totals 17 residues. Germline lookup yields CDR1 LNHDA and CDR2 SQIVND (reference sequence). Germline trimming cut 3 bases from V and 2 bases from J; bases unmatched to any gene: 5. The CDR3 bases are TGTGCCAGTAGTATGGGACAGGGTTTAGCTGGGGCCAACGTCCTGACTTTC. Amino acids: CASSMGQGLAGANVLTF. The full variable domain, with the rest looked up from reference TRBV19 and TRBJ2-6, is DGGITQSPKYLFRKEGQNVTLSCEQNLNHDAMYWYRQDPGQGLRLIYYSQIVNDFQKGDIAEGYSVSREKKESFPLTVTSAQKNPTAFYLCASSMGQGLAGANVLTFGAGSRLTVL.

This chain connects TRBV19 to TRBJ2-7; TRBD1 aligns across 7 bases. Germline V gene sequence: CDR1 LNHDA, CDR2 SQIVND (reference sequence). The CDR3 is 14 residues long. Trimming cost V 5 bases and J 3 bases; bases outside gene matches: 7. The CDR3 sequence: CASSRPGQIYEQYF. CDR3 in DNA: TGTGCCAGTAGTCGTCCGGGACAGATCTACGAGCAGTACTTC.

This rearrangement joins TRBV4-1 to TRBJ1-3, with D tentatively TRBD1 (6 bases). The CDR3 loop spans 15 amino acids. V lost 6 bases and J 1 base, leaving 13 bases between the germline ends. CDR1 is MGHRA, CDR2 YSYEKL, per germline. CDR3 amino acids: CASRLTGRSGNTIYF. The CDR3 coding sequence is TGCGCCAGCAGACTTACAGGGAGATCTGGAAACACCATATATTTT.

J is TRBJ2-2 and V is TRBV4-1; 14 bases fit TRBD2. The trim removed 3 bases at V and 8 bases at J, leaving 2 bases unmatched. The CDR3 runs to 15 residues. From germline, CDR1 is MGHRA and CDR2 YSYEKL. The CDR3 nucleotides read TGCGCCAGCAGCCATGGGACTAGCGGGAGTGGGGAGCTGTTTTTT. Amino acids: CASSHGTSGSGELFF.

In this sample, this clone turned up a few times. The V and J genes are TRBV25-1 and TRBJ1-1; unclear D gene. CDR3 length: 15 amino acids. Trimming shortened V by 4 bases and J by 2 bases, and 14 bases separated the two germline ends. The germline V gene has CDR1 MGHDK and CDR2 SYGVNS. The CDR3 region is CASSGWRDTNTEAFF. For the CDR3, the DNA is TGTGCCAGCAGTGGGTGGAGGGATACTAACACTGAAGCTTTCTTT.

This chain links TRBV7-6 with TRBJ2-7; D remains ambiguous. The germline CDR1 and CDR2 sequences are SGHVS and FNYEAQ. The length of the CDR3 is 13 residues. V lost 1 base to trimming and J lost 6 bases, with 10 bases between them. The CDR3 is CASSLEVLSEQYF. CDR3 nucleotide sequence: TGTGCCAGCAGCTTAGAAGTTCTCAGCGAGCAGTACTTC.

The chain joins TRBV13 to TRBJ2-1; D is perhaps TRBD1 (6 bases). The CDR3 totals 14 residues. V lost 5 bases to trimming and J lost 9 bases, with 17 bases between them. CDR1 is PRHDT and CDR2 is FYEKMQ in the germline V gene (reference sequence). CDR3 sequence reads: CASSPALQGPEQFF. In DNA form, the CDR3 reads TGTGCCAGCAGCCCCGCCCTCCAGGGGCCTGAGCAGTTCTTC.

The count of this clone is one. J is TRBJ2-2 and V is TRBV9, with a tentative D call TRBD2 (6 bases). The length of the CDR3 is 12 residues. The V end lost 6 bases, the J end lost 5 bases, and 8 bases lay between the germline ends. The germline CDR1 and CDR2 sequences are SGDLS and YYNGEE. This chain's CDR3 is CASTGRTGELFF. The DNA for the CDR3 is TGTGCCAGCACAGGGAGGACCGGGGAGCTGTTTTTT.